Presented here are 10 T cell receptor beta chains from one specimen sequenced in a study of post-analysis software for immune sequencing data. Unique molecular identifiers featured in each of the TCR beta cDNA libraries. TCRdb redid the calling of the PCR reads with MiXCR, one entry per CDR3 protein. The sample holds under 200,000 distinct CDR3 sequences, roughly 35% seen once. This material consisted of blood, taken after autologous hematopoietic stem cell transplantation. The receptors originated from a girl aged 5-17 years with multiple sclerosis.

CDR3 sequence reads: CASSSTAQETQYF. CDR3 in DNA: TGTGCCAGCTCGTCGACAGCGCAAGAGACCCAGTACTTC. The V gene is TRBV18, the J gene TRBJ2-7, with a weak D call TRBD1 (5 bases). Judging by the DNA end, TRBJ2-5 fits better; the J call may be wrong. Per germline, CDR1 KGHSH and CDR2 LQKENI. There are 13 residues in the CDR3.

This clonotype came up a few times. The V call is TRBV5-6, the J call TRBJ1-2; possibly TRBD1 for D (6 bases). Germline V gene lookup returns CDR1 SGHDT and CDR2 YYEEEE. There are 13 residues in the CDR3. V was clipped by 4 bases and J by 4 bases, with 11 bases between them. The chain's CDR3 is CASSQGGLYGYTF. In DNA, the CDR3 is TGTGCCAGCAGCCAAGGGGGGCTCTATGGCTACACCTTC.

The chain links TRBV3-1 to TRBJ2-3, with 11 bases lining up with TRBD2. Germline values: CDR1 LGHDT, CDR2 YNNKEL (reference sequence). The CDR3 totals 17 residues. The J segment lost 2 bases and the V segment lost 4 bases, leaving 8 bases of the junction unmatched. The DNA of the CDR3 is TGTGCCAGCAGCCCGCTCGGACTAGCGGGCCCCACAGATACGCAGTATTTT. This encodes CASSPLGLAGPTDTQYF.

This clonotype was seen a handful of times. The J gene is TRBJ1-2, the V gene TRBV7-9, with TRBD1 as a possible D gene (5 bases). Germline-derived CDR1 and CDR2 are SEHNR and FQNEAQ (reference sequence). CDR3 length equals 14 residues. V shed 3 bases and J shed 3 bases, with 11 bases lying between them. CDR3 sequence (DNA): TGTGCCAGCAGCTTTAATCAGGGATACTATGGCTACACCTTC. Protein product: CASSFNQGYYGYTF.

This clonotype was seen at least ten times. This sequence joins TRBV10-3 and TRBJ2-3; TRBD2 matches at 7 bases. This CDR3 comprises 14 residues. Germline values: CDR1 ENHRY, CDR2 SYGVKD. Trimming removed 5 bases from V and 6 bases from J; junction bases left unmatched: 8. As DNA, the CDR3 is TGTGCCATCAGTAGACTAGCCGATAAGGATACGCAGTATTTT. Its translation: CAISRLADKDTQYF.

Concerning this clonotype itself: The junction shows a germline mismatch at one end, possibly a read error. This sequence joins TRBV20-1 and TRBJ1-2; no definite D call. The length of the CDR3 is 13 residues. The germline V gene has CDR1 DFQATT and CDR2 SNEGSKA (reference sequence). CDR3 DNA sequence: TGCAGTGCTAGAGAGTCGGGGTCCTATGGCCACACCTTC. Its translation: CSARESGSYGHTF.

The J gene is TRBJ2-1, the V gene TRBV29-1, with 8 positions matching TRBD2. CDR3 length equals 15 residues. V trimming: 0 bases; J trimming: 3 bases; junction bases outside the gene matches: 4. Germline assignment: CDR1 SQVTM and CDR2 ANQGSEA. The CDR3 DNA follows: TGCAGCGTTGAAGATCCCCGGGAGGGCTACAATGAGCAGTTCTTC. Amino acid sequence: CSVEDPREGYNEQFF.

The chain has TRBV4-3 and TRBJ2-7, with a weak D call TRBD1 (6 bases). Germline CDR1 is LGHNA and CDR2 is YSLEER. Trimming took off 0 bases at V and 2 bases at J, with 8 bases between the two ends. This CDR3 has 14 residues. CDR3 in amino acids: CASSQEEGAYEQYF. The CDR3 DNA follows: TGCGCCAGCAGCCAAGAAGAGGGGGCCTACGAGCAGTACTTC.

CDR3 residues: CSVVESGWNTGELFF. The CDR3 DNA reads as TGCAGCGTTGTGGAGTCGGGGTGGAACACCGGGGAGCTGTTTTTT. The chain combines TRBV29-1 with TRBJ2-2; weak D call: TRBD2 (5 bases). The V gene lost 4 bases and the J gene lost 1 base, with 13 bases spanning the gap. The CDR3 covers 15 residues. Germline V gene lookup returns CDR1 SQVTM and CDR2 ANQGSEA.

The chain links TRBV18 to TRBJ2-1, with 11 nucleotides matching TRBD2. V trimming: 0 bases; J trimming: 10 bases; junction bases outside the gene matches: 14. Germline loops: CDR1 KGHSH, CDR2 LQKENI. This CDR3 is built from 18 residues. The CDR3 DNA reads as TGTGCCAGCTCACCACCGGTGGGGGGACTAGCGGCCTTAGCAGAGCAGTTCTTC. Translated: CASSPPVGGLAALAEQFF.